This TCR beta chain was found in a study of response to subunit inactivated influenza vaccine. The V and J ends lost 3 bases and 5 bases respectively, with 14 bases between them. CDR3 length equals 14 residues. Germline V gene sequence: CDR1 DFQATT, CDR2 SNEGSKA (reference sequence). TCRdb independently ran MiXCR on the RT-PCR reads; one entry per CDR3 protein. The profile covers 800,000 to 1,000,000 distinct CDR3 sequences, with approximately 21% appearing a single time and about a tenth taken by the ten largest. Details on this clonotype: What it binds is unknown.

Broader study findings: It was suggested by the authors that few new T cells are recruited by each seasonal influenza vaccination.

The source was PBMCs from blood, collected less than 6 days after vaccination. The sequence was collected from a man aged 45 to 65 who received an inactivated influenza vaccine. The V gene is TRBV20-1, the J gene TRBJ1-5; D is ambiguous. The CDR3 spells CSARPGGPDQPQHF. The CDR3 bases are TGCAGTGCTAGGCCCGGTGGGCCTGATCAGCCCCAGCATTTT.